The T cell receptor beta chain described here comes from a study of cytomegalovirus exposure and HLA in healthy donors. Study-wide points: Using the classifier, cytomegalovirus status was reportedly diagnosed with high specificity and sensitivity.

The PCR had 60 Vbeta and 13 Jbeta primers. Libraries were prepared by immunoSEQ multiplex PCR; TCRdb keeps only in-frame clonotypes and omits some of them. The sample carries under 150,000 clones, roughly 79% recorded once. A remark on this clone: Its antigen is currently unknown. At one end, the junction sequence differs from germline, possibly due to a read error.

This CDR3 is 16 amino acids long. CDR1 and CDR2 from the germline V gene are SEHNR and FQNEAQ (reference sequence). The sample comprised PBMCs. This clonotype originated in a man aged 18 to 29 in good health and CMV-seronegative. This chain joins TRBV7-9 and TRBJ2-5; 7 positions agree with TRBD1. CDR3 in DNA: TGTTCCAGCAGTCTAATAGGGACAGCCTTGAGAGAGACCCAGTACTTC. It codes for CSSSLIGTALRETQYF.